The source of this T cell receptor (beta chain) is a study of blood T cell repertoires in COVID-19. For the study at large: Sites across the United States, Italy and Spain contributed samples from acute and convalescent COVID-19. PBMCs, B-cell-depleted T cells, or T cells provided the cDNA or gDNA that made up the material.

Participants, roughly 18 to 100 years old, spanned more than 20 US areas. Clinical history reported by participants formed the basis on which cohorts were assigned. CDR1 LNHDA and CDR2 SQIVND come from the germline V gene (reference sequence). V dropped 5 bases and J dropped 2 bases, with 13 bases sitting between them. CDR3 length: 15 amino acids. Here immunoSEQ multiplex PCR was the method, and the copy in TCRdb shows in-frame clones only, minus some. The table lists roughly 200,000 clones, approximately 90% of them singletons. This sequence originates from a woman in her forties with acute COVID-19. Sequenced sample: PBMCs or T cells enriched from blood (not recorded which). The genes are TRBV19 and TRBJ1-5; possibly TRBD1 for D (5 bases). DNA of the CDR3: TGTGCCAGTAGTCGGGGGGGTAATGGCAATCAGCCCCAGCATTTT. Protein sequence: CASSRGGNGNQPQHF. The full variable domain, in which reference TRBV19 and TRBJ1-5 provide the parts outside the CDR3, is DGGITQSPKYLFRKEGQNVTLSCEQNLNHDAMYWYRQDPGQGLRLIYYSQIVNDFQKGDIAEGYSVSREKKESFPLTVTSAQKNPTAFYLCASSRGGNGNQPQHFGDGTRLSIL.